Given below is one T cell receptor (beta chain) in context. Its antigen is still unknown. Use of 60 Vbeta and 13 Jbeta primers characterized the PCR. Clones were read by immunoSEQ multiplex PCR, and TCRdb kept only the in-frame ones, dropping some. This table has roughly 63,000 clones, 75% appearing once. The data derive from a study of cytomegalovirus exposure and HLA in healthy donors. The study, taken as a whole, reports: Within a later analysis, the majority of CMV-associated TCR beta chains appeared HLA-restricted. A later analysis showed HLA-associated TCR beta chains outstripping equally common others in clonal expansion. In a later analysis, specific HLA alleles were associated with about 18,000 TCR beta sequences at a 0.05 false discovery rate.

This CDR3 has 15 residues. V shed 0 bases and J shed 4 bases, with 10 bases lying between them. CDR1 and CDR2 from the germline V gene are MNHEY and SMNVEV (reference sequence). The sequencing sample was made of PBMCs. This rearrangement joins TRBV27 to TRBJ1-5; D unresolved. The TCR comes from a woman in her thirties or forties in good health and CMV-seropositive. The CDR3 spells CASSLSPSLNQPQHF. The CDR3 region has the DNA TGTGCCAGCAGTTTATCCCCGTCCCTTAATCAGCCCCAGCATTTT.